The 27 T cell receptor beta chains reported below all come from one sample, sequenced in a study of T cells in Graves' hyperthyroidism and ophthalmopathy. There were TCR beta CDR3 regions amplified from RNA transcripts. During a first-round RT-PCR of the TCR CDR3, the HTBI primer set was used. TCRdb recomputed calls from the multiplex PCR reads with MiXCR, one row per CDR3 protein. Among 550,000 to 800,000 distinct CDR3 sequences, 17% were seen once, and the ten largest hold 15% to 18%. The source material was blood. Every receptor here comes from a man aged 50-60 years with Graves' hyperthyroidism.

The V gene is TRBV5-1, the J gene TRBJ1-1; D gene unclear. Germline CDR1 SGHRS, CDR2 YFSETQ. The CDR3 is made up of 11 amino acids. V was cut by 6 bases and J by 6 bases, with 9 bases left in between. The DNA of the CDR3 is TGCGCCAGCACTAATTCCGCTGAAGCTTTCTTT. This gives the protein CASTNSAEAFF.

The chain is built from TRBV25-1 and TRBJ1-1; D gene uncertain. The CDR3 loop spans 13 amino acids. The germline V gene encodes CDR1 MGHDK and CDR2 SYGVNS. V was trimmed by 7 bases and J by 1 base, leaving 10 bases between them. CDR3 protein: CASTSHSNTEAFF. The CDR3, as DNA: TGTGCCAGCACGAGTCACTCGAACACTGAAGCTTTCTTT.

The gene calls are TRBV24-1 and TRBJ2-1; TRBD2 matches 7 bases. The length of the CDR3 is 20 residues. Looked up from germline, CDR1 is KGHDR and CDR2 is SFDVKD. Germline trimming cut 5 bases from V and 5 bases from J; bases unmatched to any gene: 23. CDR3 region: CATSGGRAGYDTRRDNEQFF. The CDR3 nucleotides read TGTGCCACCAGTGGGGGGAGGGCCGGGTATGATACTAGACGTGACAATGAGCAGTTCTTC.

This clonotype was seen at least ten times. CDR3 in amino acids: CAISTTRTSGRYEQYF. As DNA, the CDR3 is TGTGCCATCAGCACAACAAGGACTAGCGGGAGATACGAGCAGTACTTC. The V and J genes are TRBV10-3 and TRBJ2-7; 13 nucleotides match TRBD2. This CDR3 is 16 amino acids long. Germline trimming cut 6 bases from V and 4 bases from J; bases unmatched to any gene: 9. Germline V lookup: CDR1 ENHRY, CDR2 SYGVKD.

This clonotype came up many times. V is TRBV7-9 and J is TRBJ2-7; D unclear. CDR1 and CDR2 from the germline V gene are SEHNR and FQNEAQ (reference sequence). The CDR3 consists of 12 residues. V gave up 1 base and J gave up 5 bases, with 6 bases separating them. The CDR3 DNA is TGTGCCAGCAGCTTAGTACCCCACGAGCAGTACTTC. This codes for CASSLVPHEQYF.

The chain has TRBV27 and TRBJ1-5, with D unclear. Deletions cut 4 bases from V and 5 bases from J, with 12 bases between. Germline assignment: CDR1 MNHEY and CDR2 SMNVEV (reference sequence). This CDR3 has 14 residues. As DNA, the CDR3 is TGTGCCAGCAGTTCCTACATCACAGATCAGCCCCAGCATTTT. Residues: CASSSYITDQPQHF.

In its sample, this clonotype was seen a few times. This chain joins TRBV6-5 and TRBJ2-1; TRBD1 aligns across 7 bases. Per germline, CDR1 MNHEY and CDR2 SVGAGI. Trimming took 0 bases from V and 3 from J; bases not matched to a gene: 2. The CDR3 totals 15 residues. DNA for the CDR3: TGTGCCAGCAGTTACTCCAGGGGGTTCTACAATGAGCAGTTCTTC. Translated, it gives CASSYSRGFYNEQFF.

The chain has TRBV2 and TRBJ2-3, with 7 bases aligning to TRBD2. This CDR3 contains 14 residues. The V segment lost 7 bases and the J segment 5 bases; nucleotides outside the gene matches: 9. Looked up from germline, CDR1 is SNHLY and CDR2 is FYNNEI. Here the CDR3 DNA reads TGTGCCAGCAATAAGGGAGGACTAGAAGATACGCAGTATTTT. Translation: CASNKGGLEDTQYF.

This clonotype was recorded many times. This chain uses TRBV7-9 with TRBJ2-7; D perhaps matches TRBD1 (6 bases). The germline V gene has CDR1 SEHNR and CDR2 FQNEAQ (reference sequence). V was shortened by 3 bases and J by 2 bases, with 14 bases between the two germline ends. This CDR3 is 15 amino acids long. CDR3 amino acids: CASSLGAWGAYEQYF. CDR3 bases: TGTGCCAGCAGCTTGGGGGCCTGGGGTGCCTACGAGCAGTACTTC.

As to this clonotype: Since a much larger clone is just one base distant, this may be a read error. The chain carries TRBV12-3 or TRBV12-4 and TRBJ1-2, with D perhaps matching TRBD1 (5 bases). V shed 8 bases and J shed 5 bases, with 15 bases lying between them. This CDR3 region has 13 residues. In DNA form, the CDR3 reads TGTGCCAGCGGTCGATCAGGGAAGTATGGCTACACCTTC. Its protein is CASGRSGKYGYTF.

This clonotype turned up a few times. The chain recombines TRBV4-3 with TRBJ1-6; no firm D call. V was clipped by 1 base and J by 10 bases, with 8 bases between them. The CDR3 loop spans 13 amino acids. The germline gives CDR1 LGHNA, CDR2 YSLEER. The DNA for the CDR3 is TGCGCCAGCAGCCAAGTCGTGGACTCACCCCTCCACTTT. Amino acids: CASSQVVDSPLHF.

The V gene is TRBV5-1, the J gene TRBJ2-3, with 9 bases fitting TRBD1. Looked up from germline, CDR1 is SGHRS and CDR2 is YFSETQ. The CDR3 has 14 amino acids. Germline trimming cut 4 bases from V and 3 bases from J; bases unmatched to any gene: 3. This CDR3 reads CASSMGQGTDTQYF. In DNA, the CDR3 is TGCGCCAGCAGCATGGGACAGGGAACAGATACGCAGTATTTT.

This clonotype was seen a handful of times. The genes are TRBV5-4 and TRBJ2-1; 8 bases are shared with TRBD2. The CDR3 spans 15 residues. V dropped 6 bases and J dropped 6; count of bases not matched to a gene: 11. Per the germline V gene, CDR1 is SGHNT and CDR2 is YYREEE (reference sequence). The CDR3 here is CASNSGTSSGNEQFF. In nucleotides, the CDR3 is TGTGCCAGCAACTCGGGGACTAGTAGCGGCAATGAGCAGTTCTTC. The variable domain in full, completed from reference TRBV5-4 and TRBJ2-1, reads ETGVTQSPTHLIKTRGQQVTLRCSSQSGHNTVSWYQQALGQGPQFIFQYYREEENGRGNFPPRFSGLQFPNYSSELNVNALELDDSALYLCASNSGTSSGNEQFFGPGTRLTVL.

The sample holds a few counts of this clonotype. This chain uses TRBV14 with TRBJ2-7; 7 bases line up with TRBD1. This CDR3 contains 14 residues. V dropped 3 bases and J dropped 1; count of bases not matched to a gene: 3. Germline loops: CDR1 SGHDN, CDR2 FVKESK. CDR3 nucleotides: TGTGCCAGCAGCCAGAACAGGGGATCCTACGAGCAGTACTTC. It specifies CASSQNRGSYEQYF.

This clonotype was seen a few times. V is TRBV6-1 and J is TRBJ2-1, with D possibly being TRBD1 (6 bases). This CDR3 comprises 14 residues. V lost 7 bases to trimming and J lost 8 bases, with 18 bases between them. Germline V gene sequence: CDR1 MNHNS, CDR2 SASEGT. CDR3 sequence reads: CASTRTASWDEQFF. The CDR3 coding sequence is TGTGCCAGCACTCGGACAGCCAGCTGGGATGAGCAGTTCTTC.

This chain connects TRBV9 to TRBJ2-1; 8 nucleotides match TRBD2. The CDR3 sequence is 15 residues long. V was clipped by 0 bases and J by 7 bases; unmatched bases: 6. Germline CDR1 SGDLS, CDR2 YYNGEE. CDR3 loop: CASSVVSREENEQFF. The DNA of the CDR3 is TGTGCCAGCAGCGTAGTGTCGCGGGAGGAAAATGAGCAGTTCTTC.

This clonotype was seen ten or more times. The chain has TRBV28 and TRBJ2-3, with D possibly being TRBD2 (6 bases). CDR1 MDHEN and CDR2 SYDVKM come from the germline V gene. This CDR3 has 17 residues. Trimming removed 2 bases at V and 3 bases at J, with 18 bases between. Written as DNA, the CDR3 is TGTGCCAGCAGTTTACCGGGAGCGGGTCAAGTAACAGATACGCAGTATTTT. The encoded protein is CASSLPGAGQVTDTQYF.

This clonotype has ten or more counts. CDR3 nucleotides: TGCAGCGTTGAACGGACTAGCGGGAGCACAGATACGCAGTATTTT. Translated, it gives CSVERTSGSTDTQYF. V gene TRBV29-1 combines with J gene TRBJ2-3; 11 bases are a match to TRBD2. There are 15 residues in the CDR3. Germline V gives CDR1 SQVTM, CDR2 ANQGSEA. The V and J ends lost 2 bases and 0 bases, in that order; junction bases with no gene match: 1.

This clonotype was seen more than once but under ten times. This chain connects TRBV30 to TRBJ1-1; 8 positions match TRBD1. Germline V gives CDR1 GTSNPN, CDR2 SVGIG (reference sequence). There are 13 residues in the CDR3. J lost 1 base, V lost 8 bases, and 6 bases had no gene match. The DNA for the CDR3 is TGTGCCAGCAGACAGGGGAGGAACACTGAAGCTTTCTTT. Translated: CASRQGRNTEAFF.

V and J are TRBV5-1 and TRBJ2-4; 8 nucleotides agree with TRBD2. V was clipped by 4 bases and J by 9 bases; unmatched bases: 12. Germline CDR1 SGHRS, CDR2 YFSETQ. CDR3 size: 15 residues. Here the CDR3 DNA reads TGCGCCAGCAGCCGGGGACTAGGCCTAAATCCCATTCAGTACTTC. Its protein is CASSRGLGLNPIQYF.

This clonotype was counted ten times or more. This rearrangement joins TRBV2 to TRBJ2-2, with 9 positions matching TRBD1. V gave up 7 bases and J gave up 2 bases; unmatched junction bases: 8. This CDR3 comprises 16 residues. Germline V lookup: CDR1 SNHLY, CDR2 FYNNEI. CDR3 coding DNA: TGTGCCAGCAAAAGGACAGGGGCCTCAAACACCGGGGAGCTGTTTTTT. As protein: CASKRTGASNTGELFF.

This clonotype was recorded a few times. This chain links TRBV7-9 with TRBJ1-1; D not resolved. The CDR3 consists of 13 residues. V lost 5 bases to trimming and J lost 5 bases, with 12 bases between them. The germline CDR1 and CDR2 sequences are SEHNR and FQNEAQ (reference sequence). The CDR3 sequence is CASSHSKGTEAFF. The CDR3 nucleotides are TGTGCCAGCAGCCATAGCAAGGGAACTGAAGCTTTCTTT.

Only a few counts were recorded for this clonotype. The rearrangement links TRBV29-1 to TRBJ2-7; 9 bases line up with TRBD1. Germline loops: CDR1 SQVTM, CDR2 ANQGSEA. Trimming removed 6 bases from V and 4 bases from J; junction bases left unmatched: 4. This CDR3 has 12 amino acids. The chain's CDR3 is CSVEQGAYEQYF. The CDR3 DNA reads TGCAGCGTCGAACAGGGGGCATACGAGCAGTACTTC.

This clonotype was seen repeatedly, ten times or more. The chain couples TRBV11-2 to TRBJ2-3; D possibly corresponds to TRBD1 (6 bases). CDR1 and CDR2 (germline): SGHAT, FQNNGV. Trimming removed 3 bases from V and 3 bases from J, with 10 bases in between. This CDR3 is 14 amino acids long. CDR3 in amino acids: CASSFTGSTDTQYF. In nucleotides, the CDR3 is TGTGCCAGCAGCTTCACAGGGTCTACAGATACGCAGTATTTT. The whole variable domain, remainder taken from reference TRBV11-2 and TRBJ2-3, is EAGVAQSPRYKIIEKRQSVAFWCNPISGHATLYWYQQILGQGPKLLIQFQNNGVVDDSQLPKDRFSAERLKGVDSTLKIQPAKLEDSAVYLCASSFTGSTDTQYFGPGTRLTVL.

In this sample, this clonotype turned up a few times. The chain joins TRBV28 to TRBJ1-1; maybe TRBD1 (5 bases). The CDR3 is 11 residues long. The germline V gene encodes CDR1 MDHEN and CDR2 SYDVKM. The CDR3 here is CASLGDTEAFF. In DNA, the CDR3 is TGTGCTTCGCTAGGGGACACTGAAGCTTTCTTT. The full variable domain, rest sourced from reference TRBV28 and TRBJ1-1, is DVKVTQSSRYLVKRTGEKVFLECVQDMDHENMFWYRQDPGLGLRLIYFSYDVKMKEKGDIPEGYSVSREKKERFSLILESASTNQTSMYLCASLGDTEAFFGQGTRLTVV.

This clonotype appeared many times. The chain is built from TRBV27 and TRBJ1-2; D might be TRBD1 (6 bases). The CDR3 totals 15 residues. The V gene's germline CDR1 is MNHEY and CDR2 SMNVEV (reference sequence). The V gene lost 5 bases and the J gene lost 4 bases, with 17 bases spanning the gap. The CDR3 DNA is TGTGCCAGCAGTACTCGGGACAACACGGGCTATGGCTACACCTTC. Translation gives CASSTRDNTGYGYTF.

This clonotype appeared many times. The chain is built from TRBV27 and TRBJ2-7; no firm D call. Germline V gene sequence: CDR1 MNHEY, CDR2 SMNVEV (reference sequence). This CDR3 contains 14 residues. V lost 3 bases and J 1 base, leaving 10 bases between the germline ends. CDR3 sequence reads: CASSFTTASYEQYF. The DNA of the CDR3 is TGTGCCAGCAGTTTTACTACTGCTTCCTACGAGCAGTACTTC.